The T cell receptor (beta chain) under discussion was sequenced for a study of cytomegalovirus exposure and HLA in healthy donors. General study results and limits: The study carried out a later analysis of TCR beta sequences. It associated around 17,000 of them with specific HLA alleles at a false discovery rate of 0.05.

As regards this clone: Its antigen is still unknown.

Vbeta (60) and Jbeta (13) primers were used in the PCR. Libraries were prepared by immunoSEQ multiplex PCR; TCRdb keeps only in-frame clonotypes and omits some of them. The sample lists 90,000 to 140,000 clones, about three quarters occurring once. Unmatched junction bases numbered 7, after V lost 0 bases and J lost 3 bases. From germline, CDR1 is KGHSH and CDR2 LQKENI. The CDR3 sequence is 16 residues long. The sequence derives from a male donor in good health and CMV-seronegative. The sample was PBMCs. The chain combines TRBV18 with TRBJ2-7; 8 bases agree with TRBD2. The CDR3 protein is CASSPPIRGRLYEQYF. In DNA form, the CDR3 reads TGTGCCAGCTCACCACCGATACGCGGGAGGCTCTACGAGCAGTACTTC.